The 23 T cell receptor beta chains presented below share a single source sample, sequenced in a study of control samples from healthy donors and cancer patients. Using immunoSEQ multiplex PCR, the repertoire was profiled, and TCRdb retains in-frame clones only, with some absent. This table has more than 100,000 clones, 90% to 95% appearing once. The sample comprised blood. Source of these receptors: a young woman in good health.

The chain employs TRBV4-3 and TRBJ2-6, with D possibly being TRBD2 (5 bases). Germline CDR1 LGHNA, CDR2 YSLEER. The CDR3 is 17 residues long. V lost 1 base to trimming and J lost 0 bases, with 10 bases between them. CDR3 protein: CASSQAEAASGANVLTF. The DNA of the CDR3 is TGCGCCAGCAGCCAAGCGGAGGCGGCCTCTGGGGCCAACGTCCTGACTTTC.

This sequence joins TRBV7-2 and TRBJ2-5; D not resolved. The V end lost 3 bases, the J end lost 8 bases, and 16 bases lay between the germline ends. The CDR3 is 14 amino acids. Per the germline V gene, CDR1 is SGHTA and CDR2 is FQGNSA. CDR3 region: CASSFLPPSSTQYF. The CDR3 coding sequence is TGTGCCAGCAGCTTCTTGCCCCCCTCGAGCACCCAGTACTTC.

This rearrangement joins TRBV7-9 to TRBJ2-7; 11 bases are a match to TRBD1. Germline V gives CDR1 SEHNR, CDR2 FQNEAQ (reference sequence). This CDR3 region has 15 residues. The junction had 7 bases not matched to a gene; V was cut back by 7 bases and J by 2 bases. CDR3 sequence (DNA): TGTGCCAGCACCCAAGGACAGGGGGCGGCCTACGAGCAGTACTTC. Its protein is CASTQGQGAAYEQYF.

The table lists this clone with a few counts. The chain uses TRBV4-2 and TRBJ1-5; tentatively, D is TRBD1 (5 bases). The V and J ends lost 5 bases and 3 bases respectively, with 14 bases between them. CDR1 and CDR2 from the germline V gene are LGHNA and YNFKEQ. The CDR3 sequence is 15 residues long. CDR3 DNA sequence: TGTGCCAGCAGCGATAGGGACGGTAACAATCAGCCCCAGCATTTT. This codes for CASSDRDGNNQPQHF.

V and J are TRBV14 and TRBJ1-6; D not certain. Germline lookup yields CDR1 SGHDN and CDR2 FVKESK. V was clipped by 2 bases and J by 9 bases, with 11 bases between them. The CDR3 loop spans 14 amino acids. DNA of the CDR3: TGTGCCAGCAGCCAACTAACCGAAAGTTCACCCCTCCACTTT. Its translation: CASSQLTESSPLHF.

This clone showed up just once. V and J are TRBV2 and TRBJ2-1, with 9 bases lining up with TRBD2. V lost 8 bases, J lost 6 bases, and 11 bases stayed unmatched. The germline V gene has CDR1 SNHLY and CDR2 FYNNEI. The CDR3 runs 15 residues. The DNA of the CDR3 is TGTGCCAGCTCTTGGACTAGCGTTAGCAGCAATGAGCAGTTCTTC. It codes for CASSWTSVSSNEQFF.

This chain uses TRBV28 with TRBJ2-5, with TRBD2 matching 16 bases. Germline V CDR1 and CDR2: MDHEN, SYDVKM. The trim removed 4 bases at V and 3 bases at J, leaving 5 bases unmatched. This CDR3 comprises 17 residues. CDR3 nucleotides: TGTGCCAGCAGTTACCCGGGACTAGCGGGGGGGAAAGAGACCCAGTACTTC. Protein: CASSYPGLAGGKETQYF.

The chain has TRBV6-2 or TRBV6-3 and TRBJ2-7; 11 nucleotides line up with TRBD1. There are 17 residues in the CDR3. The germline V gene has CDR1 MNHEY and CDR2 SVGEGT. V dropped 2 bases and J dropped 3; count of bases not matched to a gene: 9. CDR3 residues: CASSYGGTGGTLYEQYF. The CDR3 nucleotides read TGTGCCAGCAGTTACGGCGGGACAGGGGGTACCCTCTACGAGCAGTACTTC.

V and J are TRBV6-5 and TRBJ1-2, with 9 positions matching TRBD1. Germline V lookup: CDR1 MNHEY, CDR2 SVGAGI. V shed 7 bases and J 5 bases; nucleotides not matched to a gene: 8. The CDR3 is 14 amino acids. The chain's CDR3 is CASTKSGTGYGYTF. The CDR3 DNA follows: TGTGCCAGCACTAAATCGGGGACAGGGTATGGCTACACCTTC.

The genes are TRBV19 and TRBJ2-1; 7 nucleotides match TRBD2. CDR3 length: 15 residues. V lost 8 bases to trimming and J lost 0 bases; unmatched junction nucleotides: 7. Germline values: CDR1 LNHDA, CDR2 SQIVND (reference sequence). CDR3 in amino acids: CASRPWEGSYNEQFF. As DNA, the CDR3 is TGTGCCAGTCGTCCCTGGGAGGGCTCCTACAATGAGCAGTTCTTC.

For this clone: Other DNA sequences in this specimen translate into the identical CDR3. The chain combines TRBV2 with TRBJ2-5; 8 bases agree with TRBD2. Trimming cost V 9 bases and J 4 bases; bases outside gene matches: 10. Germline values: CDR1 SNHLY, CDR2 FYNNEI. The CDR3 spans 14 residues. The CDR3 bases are TGTGCCAGTACCGCCGGGAGGGGCGTAGAGACCCAGTACTTC. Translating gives CASTAGRGVETQYF.

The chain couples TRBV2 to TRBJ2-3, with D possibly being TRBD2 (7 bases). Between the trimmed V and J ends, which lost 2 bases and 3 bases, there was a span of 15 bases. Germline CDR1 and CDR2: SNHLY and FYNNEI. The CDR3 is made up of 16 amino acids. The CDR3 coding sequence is TGTGCCAGCAGTGAATGGAGGGGGGGTACGACAGATACGCAGTATTTT. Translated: CASSEWRGGTTDTQYF.

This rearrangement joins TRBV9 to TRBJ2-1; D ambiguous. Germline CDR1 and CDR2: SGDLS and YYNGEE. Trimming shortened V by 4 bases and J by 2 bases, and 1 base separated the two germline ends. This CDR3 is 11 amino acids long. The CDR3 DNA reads TGTGCCAGCAGCACCTACAATGAGCAGTTCTTC. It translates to CASSTYNEQFF.

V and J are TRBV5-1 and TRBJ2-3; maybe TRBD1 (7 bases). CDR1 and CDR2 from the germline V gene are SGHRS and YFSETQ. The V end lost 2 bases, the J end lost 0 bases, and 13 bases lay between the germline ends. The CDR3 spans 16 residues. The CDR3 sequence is CASSFTTGTSTDTQYF. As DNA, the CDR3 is TGCGCCAGCAGCTTCACGACAGGGACTAGCACAGATACGCAGTATTTT.

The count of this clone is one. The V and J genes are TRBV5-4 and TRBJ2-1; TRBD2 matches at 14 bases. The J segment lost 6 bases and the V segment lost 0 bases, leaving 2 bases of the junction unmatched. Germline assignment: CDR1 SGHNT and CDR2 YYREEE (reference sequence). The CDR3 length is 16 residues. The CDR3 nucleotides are TGTGCCAGCAGCTTGGGGGGACTAGCGGGAGCCAATGAGCAGTTCTTC. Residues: CASSLGGLAGANEQFF.

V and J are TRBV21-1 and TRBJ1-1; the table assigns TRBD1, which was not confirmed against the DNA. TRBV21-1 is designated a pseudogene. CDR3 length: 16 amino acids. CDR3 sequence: CASSKVPSQGDTEAFF. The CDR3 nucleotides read TGTGCCAGCAGCAAAGTTCCGTCCCAGGGTGACACTGAAGCTTTCTTT.

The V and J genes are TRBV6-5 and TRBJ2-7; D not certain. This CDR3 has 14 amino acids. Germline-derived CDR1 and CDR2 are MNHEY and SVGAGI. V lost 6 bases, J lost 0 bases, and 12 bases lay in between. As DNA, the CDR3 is TGTGCCAGCAGGCAGGTTTCAGACTCCTACGAGCAGTACTTC. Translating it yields CASRQVSDSYEQYF.

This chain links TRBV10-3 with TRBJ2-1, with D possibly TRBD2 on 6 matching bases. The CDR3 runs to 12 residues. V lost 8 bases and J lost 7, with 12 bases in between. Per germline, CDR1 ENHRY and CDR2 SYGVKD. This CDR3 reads CAIGIGTNEQFF. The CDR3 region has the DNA TGTGCCATCGGGATCGGGACTAATGAGCAGTTCTTC.

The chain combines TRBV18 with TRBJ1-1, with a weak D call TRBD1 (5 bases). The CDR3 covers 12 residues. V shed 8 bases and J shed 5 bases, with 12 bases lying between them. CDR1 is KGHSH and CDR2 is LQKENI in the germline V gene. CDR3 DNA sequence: TGTGCCAGCGGAACCAGGGAGACTGAAGCTTTCTTT. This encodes CASGTRETEAFF.

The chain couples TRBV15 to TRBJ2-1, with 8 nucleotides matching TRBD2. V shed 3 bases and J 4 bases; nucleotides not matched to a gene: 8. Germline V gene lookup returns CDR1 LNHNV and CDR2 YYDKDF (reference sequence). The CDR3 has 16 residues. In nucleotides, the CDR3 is TGTGCCACCAGCAGCCCCCGGACTAGCCCGTACAATGAGCAGTTCTTC. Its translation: CATSSPRTSPYNEQFF.

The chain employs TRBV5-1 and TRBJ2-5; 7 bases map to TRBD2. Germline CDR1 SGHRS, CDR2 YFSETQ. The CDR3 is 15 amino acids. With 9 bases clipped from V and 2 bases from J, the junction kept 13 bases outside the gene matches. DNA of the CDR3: TGCGCCACCTCCGCCGCGGGGGTCAGACAAGAGACCCAGTACTTC. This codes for CATSAAGVRQETQYF.

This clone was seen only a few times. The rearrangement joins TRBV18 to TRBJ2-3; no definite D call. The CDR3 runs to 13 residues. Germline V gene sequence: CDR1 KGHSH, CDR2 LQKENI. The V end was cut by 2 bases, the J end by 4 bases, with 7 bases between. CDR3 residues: CASSPFRSDTQYF. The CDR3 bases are TGTGCCAGCTCACCATTCCGCTCAGATACGCAGTATTTT.

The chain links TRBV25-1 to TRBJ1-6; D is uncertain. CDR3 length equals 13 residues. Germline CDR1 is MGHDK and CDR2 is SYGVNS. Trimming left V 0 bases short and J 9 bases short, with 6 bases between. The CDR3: CASSEYVGSPLHF. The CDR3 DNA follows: TGTGCCAGCAGTGAATATGTGGGTTCACCCCTCCACTTT.